The T cell receptor beta chain described here comes from a study of blood T cells in healthy people across ages. Regarding the study as a whole: CMV status of donors was not determined, possibly confounding expanded clonotype changes.

Together with a sample-barcoded 5' primer, a J-beta primer mix was included in a second PCR lasting roughly 6 to 12 cycles. TCRdb reprocessed the 5' RACE reads with MiXCR, giving one entry per CDR3 protein. This sample has hundreds of thousands of distinct CDR3 sequences, with around 48% found just once. This clonotype was observed a single time. Its cognate antigen is unknown. Germline lookup yields CDR1 LGHDT and CDR2 YNNKEL (reference sequence). Trimming cost V 2 bases and J 2 bases, with 17 bases left between them. The CDR3 has 17 residues. The sequence came from a woman in her fifties or sixties in good health. The chain couples TRBV3-1 to TRBJ2-3, with D perhaps TRBD2 (5 bases). Sequenced sample: blood. As DNA, the CDR3 is TGTGCCAGCAGCCAATTCCCAACCCTGGAGGACACAGATACGCAGTATTTT. It translates to CASSQFPTLEDTDTQYF.